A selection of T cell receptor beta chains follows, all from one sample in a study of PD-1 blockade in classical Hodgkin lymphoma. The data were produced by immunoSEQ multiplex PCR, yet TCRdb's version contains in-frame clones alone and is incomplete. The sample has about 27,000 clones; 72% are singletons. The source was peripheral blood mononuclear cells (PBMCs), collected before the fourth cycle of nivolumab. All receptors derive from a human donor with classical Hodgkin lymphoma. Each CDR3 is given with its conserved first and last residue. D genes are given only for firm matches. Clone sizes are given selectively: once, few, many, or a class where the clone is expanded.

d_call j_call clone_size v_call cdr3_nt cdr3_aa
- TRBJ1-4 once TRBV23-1 TGCGCCAGCAGTCACCCTGCCTCAGCGCTGTTTTTT CASSHPASALFF
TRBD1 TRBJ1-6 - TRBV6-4 TGTGCCAGCAGTGACTCGACAGGGAGGGGATCACCCCTCCACTTT CASSDSTGRGSPLHF
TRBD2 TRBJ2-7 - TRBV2 TGTGCCAGCAGTGTGGGACTAGCGACGAGCTCCTACGAGCAGTACTTC CASSVGLATSSYEQYF
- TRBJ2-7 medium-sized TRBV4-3 TGCGCCAGCAGCCAAGATCTATCCGGGGGCCTCTACGAGCAGTACTTC CASSQDLSGGLYEQYF
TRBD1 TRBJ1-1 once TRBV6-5 TGTGCCAGCGTTGGGACAGGGGGCAGGAACACTGAAGCTTTCTTT CASVGTGGRNTEAFF
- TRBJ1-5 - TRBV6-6 TGTGCCAGCAGAAAAGGGTTCGATCAGCCCCAGCATTTT CASRKGFDQPQHF
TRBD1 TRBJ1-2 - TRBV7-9 TGTGCCAGCAGCCCAAGGACAGGGATGATGGGCTACACCTTC CASSPRTGMMGYTF
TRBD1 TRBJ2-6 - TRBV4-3 TGCGCCAGCAGCCAAGAACTTCGGACAGGGGCCACCTCTGGGGCCAACGTCCTGACTTTC CASSQELRTGATSGANVLTF
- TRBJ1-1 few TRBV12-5 TGTGCTAGTGGGGGGAACCTAATGAACACTGAAGCTTTCTTT CASGGNLMNTEAFF
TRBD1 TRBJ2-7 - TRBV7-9 TGTGCCAGCAGCTCCACCGGGACAGGGGGCGAGCAGTACTTC CASSSTGTGGEQYF
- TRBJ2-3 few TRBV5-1 TGCGCCTGCACAGAGAGGGCAGAGCCGTCGGATACGCAGTATTTT CACTERAEPSDTQYF
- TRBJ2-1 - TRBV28 TGTGCCGCCGGAGGGCAGTTCTTC CAAGGQFF
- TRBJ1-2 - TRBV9 TGTGCCAGCAGCGTAGCTTCAACGTCGGGGGGCAGTGGCTACACCTTC CASSVASTSGGSGYTF